The 20 T cell receptor beta chains listed next were all sequenced from one sample in a study of memory CD4+ T cells and cytomegalovirus serostatus (dated by TCRdb to between 2018 and 2021). Library prep was done by the immunoSEQ multiplex PCR assay. Held by TCRdb, this immuneACCESS table contains in-frame sequences only and omits some clones. Under half of the omission traces to an unresolved V gene where checked; the cause of the rest is unknown. This sample is represented by under 80,000 clones; more than 75% of them were singletons. The top ten constitute more than 0.8% of the sample. Single viable CD3+CD4+CD8-CD45RO+ cells were sorted as memory CD4+ T cells on a FACSAria II. The sample was memory CD4+ T cells from blood. Receptor source: an adult in good health and CMV-seronegative.

This clone was recorded only once. V and J are TRBV6-5 and TRBJ2-7, with 7 nucleotides matching TRBD2. With V trimmed by 5 bases and J by 5 bases, 3 bases remained unmatched. From germline, CDR1 is MNHEY and CDR2 SVGAGI. This CDR3 has 12 residues. CDR3 coding DNA: TGTGCCAGCAGTAACCGGGGGGACGAGCAGTACTTC. Translation: CASSNRGDEQYF.

V gene TRBV25-1 combines with J gene TRBJ1-2, with 7 bases that match TRBD1. The ends lost 3 bases at V and 4 bases at J; junction bases unmatched: 8. The CDR3 sequence is 15 residues long. CDR1 and CDR2 from the germline V gene are MGHDK and SYGVNS. CDR3 coding DNA: TGTGCCAGCAGTGACTCCCGACAGGGAGCCTATGGCTACACCTTC. Translating gives CASSDSRQGAYGYTF.

This clone was detected only once. The genes are TRBV19 and TRBJ1-4; no clear D. V was shortened by 8 bases and J by 1 base, with 20 bases between the two germline ends. CDR3 length equals 17 residues. The germline gives CDR1 LNHDA, CDR2 SQIVND (reference sequence). CDR3 protein: CASSLPGGKVTNEKLFF. The CDR3 DNA sequence: TGTGCCAGTTCTCTACCGGGCGGCAAGGTAACTAATGAAAAACTGTTTTTT.

This chain links TRBV5-1 with TRBJ2-5, with D possibly being TRBD1 (6 bases). CDR1 is SGHRS and CDR2 is YFSETQ in the germline V gene. The CDR3 is made up of 14 amino acids. Trimming cost V 4 bases and J 5 bases, with 15 bases left between them. The CDR3 here is CASSPTGYGETQYF. The DNA for the CDR3 is TGCGCCAGCAGCCCGACAGGATACGGGGAGACCCAGTACTTC. Full variable domain (missing parts from reference TRBV5-1 and TRBJ2-5): KAGVTQTPRYLIKTRGQQVTLSCSPISGHRSVSWYQQTPGQGLQFLFEYFSETQRNKGNFPGRFSGRQFSNSRSEMNVSTLELGDSALYLCASSPTGYGETQYFGPGTRLLVL.

As DNA, the CDR3 is TGTGCCATCGGCTCCCCAGGAATCTATGGCTACACCTTC. This encodes CAIGSPGIYGYTF. This chain uses TRBV10-3 with TRBJ1-2, with D unclear. V shed 8 bases and J shed 4 bases, with 14 bases lying between them. CDR3 size: 13 residues. Per germline, CDR1 ENHRY and CDR2 SYGVKD.

The rearrangement uses TRBV6-5 and TRBJ2-3, with 7 positions matching TRBD1. Germline V CDR1 and CDR2: MNHEY, SVGAGI. V gave up 6 bases and J gave up 1 base; unmatched junction bases: 4. The CDR3 consists of 14 residues. The CDR3 region has the DNA TGTGCCAGCAGGCGCGACAGGGGCACAGATACGCAGTATTTT. Translation: CASRRDRGTDTQYF.

By sample fraction, this clone is medium-sized (0.01 to 0.1%). The chain combines TRBV29-1 with TRBJ1-2, with TRBD1 identical over 9 bases. The CDR3 covers 16 residues. Germline V lookup: CDR1 SQVTM, CDR2 ANQGSEA. V trimming: 0 bases; J trimming: 8 bases; junction bases outside the gene matches: 13. The CDR3 is CSVEDRGRDRVGGYTF. Written as DNA, the CDR3 is TGCAGCGTTGAAGATCGGGGGAGGGACAGGGTCGGAGGCTACACCTTC.

This clone was picked up a small number of times. The genes are TRBV5-1 and TRBJ2-1; tentatively, D is TRBD1 or TRBD2 (5 bases each). V was trimmed by 0 bases and J by 4 bases, leaving 14 bases between them. CDR1 SGHRS and CDR2 YFSETQ come from the germline V gene. CDR3 length: 16 residues. The chain's CDR3 is CASSLDSGTIYNEQFF. Here the CDR3 DNA reads TGCGCCAGCAGCTTGGATTCGGGGACGATATACAATGAGCAGTTCTTC. Supplemented by reference TRBV5-1 and TRBJ2-1, the full variable domain reads KAGVTQTPRYLIKTRGQQVTLSCSPISGHRSVSWYQQTPGQGLQFLFEYFSETQRNKGNFPGRFSGRQFSNSRSEMNVSTLELGDSALYLCASSLDSGTIYNEQFFGPGTRLTVL.

The rearrangement links TRBV19 to TRBJ2-7; 9 nucleotides line up with TRBD1. V was pared by 3 bases and J by 2 bases, with 5 bases of the junction left unmatched. CDR3 length: 15 residues. Germline assignment: CDR1 LNHDA and CDR2 SQIVND (reference sequence). CDR3 loop: CASSISGTGTYEQYF. The CDR3 coding sequence is TGTGCCAGTAGTATTTCGGGGACAGGGACCTACGAGCAGTACTTC.

The chain links TRBV2 to TRBJ1-6; the D gene is possibly TRBD1 (5 bases). Germline V gene sequence: CDR1 SNHLY, CDR2 FYNNEI. CDR3 length: 16 amino acids. Trimming stripped 6 bases from V and 0 bases from J, with 12 bases between. Here the CDR3 reads CASRRDRGSYNSPLHF. In DNA form, the CDR3 reads TGTGCCAGCAGGAGGGACCGCGGCTCCTATAATTCACCCCTCCACTTT.

The rearrangement joins TRBV6-4 to TRBJ2-1, with 8 bases fitting TRBD2. The V gene's germline CDR1 is MRHNA and CDR2 SNTAGT. The CDR3 contains 13 residues. V lost 4 bases and J lost 9; bases outside the gene matches: 5. CDR3 region: CASSVTGGSEQFF. The CDR3 bases are TGTGCCAGCAGTGTTACGGGGGGGTCTGAGCAGTTCTTC.

The chain carries TRBV7-2 and TRBJ1-5; the D is unclear. V was pared by 1 base and J by 2 bases, with 3 bases between. From germline, CDR1 is SGHTA and CDR2 FQGNSA. This CDR3 contains 13 residues. CDR3 nucleotides: TGTGCCAGCAGCTTAGACCGCAATCAGCCCCAGCATTTT. Translating it yields CASSLDRNQPQHF.

This clone was recorded a few times. The gene calls are TRBV18 and TRBJ1-1, with unresolved D. CDR3 length: 13 amino acids. Germline assignment: CDR1 KGHSH and CDR2 LQKENI. The V gene lost 1 base and the J gene lost 0 bases, with 3 bases spanning the gap. The CDR3 sequence: CASSPQLNTEAFF. DNA of the CDR3: TGTGCCAGCTCACCACAGCTGAACACTGAAGCTTTCTTT.

The rearrangement joins TRBV5-3 to TRBJ1-2; D unresolved. TRBV5-3 is designated an ORF whose function remains uncertain. The CDR3 totals 15 residues. Trimming shortened V by 5 bases and J by 3 bases, and 17 bases separated the two germline ends. CDR3 sequence reads: CARRRGLLPHYGYTF. The CDR3 bases are TGTGCCAGAAGACGCGGACTTTTACCCCACTATGGCTACACCTTC.

The rearrangement links TRBV18 to TRBJ2-6; a weak D match, TRBD1 (6 bases). The length of the CDR3 is 15 residues. Germline-derived CDR1 and CDR2 are KGHSH and LQKENI. The germline V and J ends were trimmed by 6 bases and 4 bases, with 13 bases remaining between them. The CDR3 spells CASSPGALGANVLTF. Here the CDR3 DNA reads TGTGCCAGCTCCCCAGGGGCTCTGGGGGCCAACGTCCTGACTTTC.

The chain carries TRBV28 and TRBJ2-6; D is undetermined. Germline CDR1 is MDHEN and CDR2 is SYDVKM. The V and J ends lost 2 bases and 0 bases respectively, with 11 bases between them. This CDR3 spans 17 amino acids. The CDR3 sequence is CASSLQVRSSGANVLTF. In nucleotides, the CDR3 is TGTGCCAGCAGTTTACAGGTTCGGTCCTCTGGGGCCAACGTCCTGACTTTC.

The chain joins TRBV4-2 to TRBJ2-3; 8 bases are a match to TRBD1. CDR3 size: 17 residues. Germline trimming cut 4 bases from V and 4 bases from J; bases unmatched to any gene: 13. Germline CDR1 reads LGHNA; CDR2 reads YNFKEQ. The CDR3 coding sequence is TGTGCCAGCAGCCCGTATCGGACAGGGCTGTCCGCAGATACGCAGTATTTT. Translated, it gives CASSPYRTGLSADTQYF.

The chain is built from TRBV5-4 and TRBJ1-2; 8 nucleotides align to TRBD1. The J segment lost 8 bases and the V segment lost 4 bases, leaving 10 bases of the junction unmatched. The CDR3 loop spans 14 amino acids. Germline V gives CDR1 SGHNT, CDR2 YYREEE (reference sequence). CDR3 bases: TGTGCCAGCAGCCCCACTGACAGGGGAATAGGCTACACCTTC. It is translated as CASSPTDRGIGYTF.

This sequence joins TRBV6-5 and TRBJ1-2, with D possibly being TRBD1 (6 bases). Trimming took off 5 bases at V and 12 bases at J, with 7 bases between the two ends. The V gene's germline CDR1 is MNHEY and CDR2 SVGAGI. The CDR3 loop spans 9 amino acids. The CDR3 is CASSTGHTF. CDR3 DNA: TGTGCCAGCAGTACAGGGCACACCTTC.

The rearrangement uses TRBV19 and TRBJ2-7, with D possibly being TRBD2 (6 bases). Trimming took off 6 bases at V and 0 bases at J, with 12 bases between the two ends. The CDR3 loop spans 14 amino acids. Germline V CDR1 and CDR2: LNHDA, SQIVND (reference sequence). The CDR3 spells CASSPRRGSYEQYF. CDR3 sequence (DNA): TGTGCCAGTAGCCCACGGCGGGGCTCCTACGAGCAGTACTTC.